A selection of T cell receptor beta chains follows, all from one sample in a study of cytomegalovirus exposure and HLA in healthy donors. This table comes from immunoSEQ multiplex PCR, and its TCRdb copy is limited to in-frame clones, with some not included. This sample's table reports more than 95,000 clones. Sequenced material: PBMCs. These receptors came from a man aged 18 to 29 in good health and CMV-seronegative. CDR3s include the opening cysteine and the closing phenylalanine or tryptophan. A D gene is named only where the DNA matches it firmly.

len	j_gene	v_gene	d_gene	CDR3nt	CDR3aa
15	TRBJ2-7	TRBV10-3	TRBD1	TGTGCCATCAGTGACCGGGACAGGGGCTCCTACGAGCAGTACTTC	CAISDRDRGSYEQYF
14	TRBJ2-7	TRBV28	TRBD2	TGTGCCAGCAGTCTACCGGGCGGGGGGGGCGAGCAGTACTTC	CASSLPGGGGEQYF
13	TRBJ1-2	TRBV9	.	TGTGCCAGCAGCGTTAAGGGAGCGGTCGGCTACACCTTC	CASSVKGAVGYTF
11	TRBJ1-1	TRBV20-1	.	TGCAGTGCATCGACGGGGGATGAAGCTTTCTTT	CSASTGDEAFF
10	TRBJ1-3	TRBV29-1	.	TGCAGCGTGGGAGGGGACACCATATATTTT	CSVGGDTIYF
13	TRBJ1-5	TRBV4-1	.	TGCGCCAGCAGCCAGGCACTAAGTCAGCCCCAGCATTTT	CASSQALSQPQHF
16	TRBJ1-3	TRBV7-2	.	TGTGCCAGCAGCTGGATTCAGGGTTCCTCTGGAAACACCATATATTTT	CASSWIQGSSGNTIYF
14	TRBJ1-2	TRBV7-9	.	TGTGCCAGCAGTCTCGGGGTTGGGGACTATGGCTACACCTTC	CASSLGVGDYGYTF
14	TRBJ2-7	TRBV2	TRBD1	TGTGCCAGCAGGCCGGGACAGTCGGGCTACGAGCAGTACTTC	CASRPGQSGYEQYF
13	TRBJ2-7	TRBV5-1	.	TGCGCCAGTGCTACACCGGAGTCCCACGAGCAGTACTTC	CASATPESHEQYF
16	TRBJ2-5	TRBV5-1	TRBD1	TGCGCCAGCAGCTTGGTCGGGACAGGGGGCCAAGAGACCCAGTACTTC	CASSLVGTGGQETQYF
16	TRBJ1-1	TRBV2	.	TGTGCCAGCAGTTCCCCAGGCTCCCCTACGAACACTGAAGCTTTCTTT	CASSSPGSPTNTEAFF
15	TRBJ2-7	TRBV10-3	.	TGTGCCATCAGTGAGTCGCAGGGCGGCTCCTACGAGCAGTACTTC	CAISESQGGSYEQYF
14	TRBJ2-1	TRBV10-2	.	TGCGCCATCGTCCTAGAAAGGACCTACAATGAGCAGTTCTTC	CAIVLERTYNEQFF
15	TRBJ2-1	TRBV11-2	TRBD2	TGTGCCAGCAGCCCACTAGCGGGGGCCGACAATGAGCAGTTCTTC	CASSPLAGADNEQFF
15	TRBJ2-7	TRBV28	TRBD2	TGTGCCAGCAGTTTATGGCGGGAGGGAAACTACGAGCAGTACTTC	CASSLWREGNYEQYF
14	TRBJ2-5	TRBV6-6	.	TGTGCCAGCAGTCATGGCACCGACCAAGAGACCCAGTACTTC	CASSHGTDQETQYF
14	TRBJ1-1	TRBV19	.	TGTGCCAGTAGTATACGGGGAAGGTACACTGAAGCTTTCTTT	CASSIRGRYTEAFF
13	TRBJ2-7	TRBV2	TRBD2	TGTGCCAGCAGTGCCATAGCGGGCTACGAGCAGTACTTC	CASSAIAGYEQYF
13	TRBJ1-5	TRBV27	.	TGTGCCAGCAGTTACGGGATGAGGACCCCTCAGCATTTT	CASSYGMRTPQHF
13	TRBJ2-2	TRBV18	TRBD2	TGTGCCAGCTCACCTAGCGGGACCGGGGAGCTGTTTTTT	CASSPSGTGELFF
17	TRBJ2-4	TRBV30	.	TGTGCCTGGAACGCCCTGGCACAGGCTCAGGCCAAAAACATTCAGTACTTC	CAWNALAQAQAKNIQYF
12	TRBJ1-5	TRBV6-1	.	TGTGCCAGCAGGATAGGGGATCAGCCCCAGCATTTT	CASRIGDQPQHF
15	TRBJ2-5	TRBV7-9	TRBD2	TGTGCCAGCAGCTCTTTAGCGGGGGGACCGGAGACCCAGTACTTC	CASSSLAGGPETQYF
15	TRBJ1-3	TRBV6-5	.	TGTGCCAGCAGTCCCACAGGGACCTCTGGAAACACCATATATTTT	CASSPTGTSGNTIYF
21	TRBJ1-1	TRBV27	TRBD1	TGTGCCAGCAGTTTGTATGCGTATGGGGGACAGGCCCGTTCGATGAACACTGAAGCTTTCTTT	CASSLYAYGGQARSMNTEAFF
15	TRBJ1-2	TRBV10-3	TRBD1	TGTGCCATCAGTGAGTCGGGACAGGGATCCTATGGCTACACCTTC	CAISESGQGSYGYTF
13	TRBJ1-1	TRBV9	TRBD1	TGTGCCAGCAGCGGCGACAGGGGCACTGAAGCTTTCTTT	CASSGDRGTEAFF
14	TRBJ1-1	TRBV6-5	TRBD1	TGTGCCAGCACCGGACAGGGGACGAACACTGAAGCTTTCTTT	CASTGQGTNTEAFF
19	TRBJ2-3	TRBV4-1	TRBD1	TGCGCCAGCAGCCAAGAACAGGGGGCTAGTGTTTCTGGCACAGATACGCAGTATTTT	CASSQEQGASVSGTDTQYF
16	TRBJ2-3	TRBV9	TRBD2	TGTGCCAGCAGCGTAGTTCCAGCGGGGGTCACAGATACGCAGTATTTT	CASSVVPAGVTDTQYF
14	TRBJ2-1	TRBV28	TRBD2	TGTGCCAGCAGTTTATTGCGGGAGGGGAATGAGCAGTTCTTC	CASSLLREGNEQFF
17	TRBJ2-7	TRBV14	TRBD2	TGTGCCAGCAGCCAAGCCCTTAGGGGCGGGAGGAATGGGGAGCAGTACTTC	CASSQALRGGRNGEQYF
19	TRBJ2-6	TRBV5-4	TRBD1	TGTGCCAGCAGCCAAATGACAGGGGGCCACCTCTCTGGGGCCAACGTCCTGACTTTC	CASSQMTGGHLSGANVLTF
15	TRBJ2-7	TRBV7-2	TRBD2	TGTGCCAGCAGCTTAGCAGGACTAGCGGGAGACGAGCAGTACTTC	CASSLAGLAGDEQYF
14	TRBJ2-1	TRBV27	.	TGTGCCAGCAGTACCGCTAGCCGTCACAATGAGCAGTTCTTC	CASSTASRHNEQFF
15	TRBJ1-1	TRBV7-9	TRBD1	TGTGCCAGCAGCCTAATGGGACAGGTCGGCACTGAAGCTTTCTTT	CASSLMGQVGTEAFF
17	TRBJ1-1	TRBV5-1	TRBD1	TGCGCCAGCAGCCCTAGACAGGGTAGGCCCTTAGACACTGAAGCTTTCTTT	CASSPRQGRPLDTEAFF
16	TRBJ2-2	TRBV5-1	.	TGCGCCAGCAGTTTGAAAGGGGCGACGAACACCGGGGAGCTGTTTTTT	CASSLKGATNTGELFF
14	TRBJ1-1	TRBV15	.	TGTGCCACCAGCAGAGTCGTTATGAACACTGAAGCTTTCTTT	CATSRVVMNTEAFF
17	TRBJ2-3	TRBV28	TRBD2	TGTGCCAGCAGGCCGACGGGACTAGCGGGATACACAGATACGCAGTATTTT	CASRPTGLAGYTDTQYF
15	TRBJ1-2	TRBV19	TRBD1	TGTGCCAGTAGTGGACCAGGGGGATTTGGGTATGGCTACACCTTC	CASSGPGGFGYGYTF
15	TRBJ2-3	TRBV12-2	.	TGTGCAAGTCGTCCGACTAGCGGAGCCACAGATACGCAGTATTTT	CASRPTSGATDTQYF
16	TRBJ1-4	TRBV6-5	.	TGTGCCAGCAGTTACTCTACAGGCGCAACTAATGAAAAACTGTTTTTT	CASSYSTGATNEKLFF
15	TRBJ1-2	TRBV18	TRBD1	TGTGCCAGCTCACGATCTGGGACAGGTCTGGATGGCTACACCTTC	CASSRSGTGLDGYTF
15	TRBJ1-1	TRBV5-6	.	TGTGCCAGCAGCGGACAAGTGCGGGGATTCACTGAAGCTTTCTTT	CASSGQVRGFTEAFF
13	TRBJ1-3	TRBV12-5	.	TGTGCTAGTGGTCAAAACAACGGAAACACCATATATTTT	CASGQNNGNTIYF
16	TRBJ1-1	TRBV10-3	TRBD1	TGTGCCATCAGTGAGTCGACAGGGGGCGCAGACACTGAAGCTTTCTTT	CAISESTGGADTEAFF
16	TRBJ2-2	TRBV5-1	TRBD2	TGCGCCAGCAGCCTACGACTAGCACTGAACACCGGGGAGCTGTTTTTT	CASSLRLALNTGELFF
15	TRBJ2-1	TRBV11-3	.	TGTGCCAGCAGCTTAGGTGGCAGAACCTACAATGAGCAGTTCTTC	CASSLGGRTYNEQFF